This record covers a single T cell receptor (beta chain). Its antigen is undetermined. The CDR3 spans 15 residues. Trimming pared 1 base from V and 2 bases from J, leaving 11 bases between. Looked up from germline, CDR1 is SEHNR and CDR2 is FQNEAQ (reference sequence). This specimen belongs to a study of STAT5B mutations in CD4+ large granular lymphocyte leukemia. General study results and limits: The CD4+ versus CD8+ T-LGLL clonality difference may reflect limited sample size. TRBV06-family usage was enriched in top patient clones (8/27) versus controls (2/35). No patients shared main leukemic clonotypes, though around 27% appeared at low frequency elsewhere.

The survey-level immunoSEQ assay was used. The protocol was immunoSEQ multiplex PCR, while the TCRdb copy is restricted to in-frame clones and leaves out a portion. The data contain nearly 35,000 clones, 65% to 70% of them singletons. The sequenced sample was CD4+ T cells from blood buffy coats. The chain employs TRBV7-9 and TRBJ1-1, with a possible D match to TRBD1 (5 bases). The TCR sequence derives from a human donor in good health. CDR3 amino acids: CASSLDGHLNTEAFF. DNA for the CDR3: TGTGCCAGCAGCTTAGATGGACACCTTAACACTGAAGCTTTCTTT.